The subject of this entry is one TCR beta chain. The specificity of this receptor is unknown. No base-level quality is on record; no much larger clone is a single base apart. The entry originates in a study of blood T cells in healthy people across ages (dated by TCRdb to about 2015). General notes on the study: In model experiments, roughly one uniquely barcoded TCR beta cDNA molecule per two T cells was captured by template switching. Four age groups were formed from the donors: young (average approximately 15 years), middle-aged (approximately 40), aged (roughly 59) and long-lived (about 80). Age-related changes in TCR beta repertoire diversity were measured in the study by deep sequencing normalized with unique cDNA molecular identifiers. Using the same blood draw, the study looked at two additional independent replicas of 1 million unique cDNA reads for two donors, one aged 18 to 29 and the other aged 80 or older. What the study reported, not specific to this receptor: Observed TCR beta diversity correlated strongly with the percentage of naive T cells measured by flow cytometry. The long-lived group showed more naive CD4+ T cells, fewer expanded clones and increased TCR diversity than the aged group, suggesting age selection. Observed TCR beta diversity per million T cells fell roughly linearly with age, and a significant reduction was already apparent by age around 44. Because the CMV infection status of the donors was unknown, age-related changes in expanded clonotypes may potentially have been confounded. Conclusive comparison of naive and antigen-experienced compartments was prevented by the profiling of bulk unsorted PBMCs. Estimates of total diversity based on one million sequenced T cells were considered lower bounds and underestimates.

The method was 5' RACE. Sequencer: Illumina HiSeq 2500. A second PCR of about 7 to 12 cycles was run with a J-beta primer mix and a sample-barcoded 5' primer. Each TCR beta cDNA molecule received a unique molecular identifier from a template-switch 5' adaptor carrying 12 random nucleotides. Each sample yielded at least 2.5 million CDR3-containing paired-end reads. First-strand cDNA was synthesized from all RNA with the Mint cDNA synthesis kit, primed by a TRBC-specific oligonucleotide. Following uracil-DNA glycosylase treatment, all cDNA underwent a first 18-cycle PCR with the universal primers M1SS and BC2_uni_R. For the original study's pipeline: For normalization, 1 million high-quality reads, each with a distinct molecular identifier, were randomly selected from each sample. Reads sharing molecular identifiers were discarded rather than binned into consensus sequences. MiTCR, run with a Q25 quality threshold and the strictest error-elimination algorithm, handled CDR3 identification, clonotype clustering and error correction. Lower-bound total TCR beta diversity was estimated with a nonparametric unseen species model using Euler transformation. TCRdb's own reprocessing of the public reads used fastp at Q25 and MiXCR and kept productive beta chains. Every CDR3 protein is listed once, alongside the most common genes and DNA of its rows. TCRdb's processing, not the authors' own work, is the source of the V and J calls. Recorded for this sample are 1 million or so distinct CDR3 sequences; approximately 25% of them occurred a single time. The top ten hold approximately 0.75% of the sample.

Systemically healthy Caucasian individuals from Russia, 35 to 50 in total and aged 6 to 90 years, were included as donors. Ten milliliters of peripheral blood were collected from each donor into EDTA-treated Vacutainer tubes. Ficoll-Paque density-gradient centrifugation was used to isolate PBMCs, with at least 6.5 million per sample. Total RNA, at least 6 micrograms per sample, was extracted from PBMCs with Trizol reagent. The percentages of naive CD45RAhigh/CD27high T cells were determined by flow cytometry on a PBMC aliquot from every donor. This sample was shared with a second study, whose subject was T cells of mothers and their children. The second publication reports: Nine systemically healthy Caucasian individuals served as donors, namely three mothers together with their six children. cDNA synthesis used all of the extracted RNA, with 1.5 ug of RNA in each 15 ul reaction. In the second PCR, the M1S primer introduced both the sample barcodes and 2-4 random nucleotides. Over 9.5 million TCR beta CDR3 reads were obtained for each mother, and millions of reads were obtained for each child. In both related and unrelated pairs, thymic selection shapes the output of TCR recombination in a similar way, with inherited differences having only a minor effect. Normalized repertoire overlap in related mother-child pairs was always slightly higher than in unrelated mother-child pairs, but the difference was never significant. With a sensitivity of 90 to 100 clones per million clonotypes, no persistent microchimeric T cell clones were detected. To look for features that set related mother-child pairs apart from unrelated individuals, the researchers ran deep NGS to compare the TCR beta repertoires of mothers and children. On average, the children were roughly 10 +/- 4 years old, while the mothers were roughly 40 +/- 4 years old. After adapter ligation was performed with NEBNext reagents, the libraries were sequenced on an Illumina HiSeq 2000 with 100+100 nt paired-end reads. To prevent cross-contamination, the mother and child libraries were prepared one month apart and sequenced in separate runs. For each donor, between about 450,000 and 2,300,000 distinct TCR beta clonotypes were identified. Naive TCR beta clonotypes were estimated from low-frequency clonotypes matched to each donor's FACS-determined naive share, without sorting.

The receptor was derived from a girl between 2 and 10 years old in good health. Specimen: blood.

The CDR3 here reads CSARDLIAGISNEQFF. The nucleotide sequence reads as follows: TGCAGTGCTAGAGATTTAATAGCGGGGATTAGCAATGAGCAGTTCTTC. This receptor chain uses TRBV20-1 and TRBJ2-1; TRBD2 agrees with 8 junctional bases. CDR1 and CDR2 were assigned from the germline V gene (reference sequence) as DFQATT and SNEGSKA. Counted from cysteine to phenylalanine, this CDR3 has 16 amino acids. This entry keeps only the CDR3 DNA: 48 bases, framed from base 1. Trimming takes 0 bases off V and 6 bases off J; junction bases not matched to a gene: 10.